This T cell receptor beta chain appears in the sequencing data of a study of T cell repertoires in cytomegalovirus infection. Study-wide background: Both CMV infection and a matching HLA type were indicated by public TCR beta signatures.

TCRdb independently ran MiXCR on the reads; one entry per CDR3 protein. Among approximately 110,000 distinct CDR3 sequences listed, 30% were seen once. This clonotype was seen more than once but under ten times. The target antigen is unknown. This CDR3 has 16 residues. Trimming cost V 10 bases and J 0 bases; bases outside gene matches: 12. Findings of the study overall: Cumulated frequencies of public TCR beta families served to identify carriers of CMV plus the relevant HLA. The ex vivo response showed dominance by HLA-C-restricted CMV-specific TCR beta clonotypes.

The sequence derives from a human donor in good health (CMV status not recorded). Some clones in this sample may be carry-over from other donors' samples. The rearrangement joins TRBV12-3 or TRBV12-4 to TRBJ1-1; 9 positions agree with TRBD1. This specimen consisted of CD8+ T cells from cultured PBMCs, obtained from culture after CMV antigen stimulation. CDR3 nucleotide sequence: TGTGCCACTACGACAGGGGGTATTTCAGTGAACACTGAAGCTTTCTTT. Translation: CATTTGGISVNTEAFF.